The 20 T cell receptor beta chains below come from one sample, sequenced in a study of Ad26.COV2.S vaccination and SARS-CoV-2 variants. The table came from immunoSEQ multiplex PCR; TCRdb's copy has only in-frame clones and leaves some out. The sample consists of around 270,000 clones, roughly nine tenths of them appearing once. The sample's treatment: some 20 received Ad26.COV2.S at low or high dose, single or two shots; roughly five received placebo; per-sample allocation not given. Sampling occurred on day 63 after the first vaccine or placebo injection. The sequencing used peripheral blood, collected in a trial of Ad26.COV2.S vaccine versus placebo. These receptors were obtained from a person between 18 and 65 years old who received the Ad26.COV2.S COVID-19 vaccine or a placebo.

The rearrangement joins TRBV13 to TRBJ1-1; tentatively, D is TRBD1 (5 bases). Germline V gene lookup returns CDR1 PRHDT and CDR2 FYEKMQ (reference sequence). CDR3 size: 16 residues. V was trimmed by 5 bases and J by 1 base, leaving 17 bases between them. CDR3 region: CASSTRGTAKNTEAFF. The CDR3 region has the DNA TGTGCCAGCAGCACGCGCGGGACGGCGAAGAACACTGAAGCTTTCTTT.

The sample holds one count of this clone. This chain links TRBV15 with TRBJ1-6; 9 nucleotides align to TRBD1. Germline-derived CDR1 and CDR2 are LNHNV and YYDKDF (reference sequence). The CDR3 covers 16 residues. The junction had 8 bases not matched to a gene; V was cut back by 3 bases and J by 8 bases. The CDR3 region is CATSSTPGTGHSPLHF. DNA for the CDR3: TGTGCCACCAGCAGCACCCCGGGGACAGGGCATTCACCCCTCCACTTT.

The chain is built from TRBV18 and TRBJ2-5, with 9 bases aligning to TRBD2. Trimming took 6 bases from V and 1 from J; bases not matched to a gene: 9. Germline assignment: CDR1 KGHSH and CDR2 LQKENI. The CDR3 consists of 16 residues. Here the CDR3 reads CASSLAEAGGQETQYF. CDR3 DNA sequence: TGTGCCAGCTCCCTGGCAGAAGCGGGGGGCCAAGAGACCCAGTACTTC. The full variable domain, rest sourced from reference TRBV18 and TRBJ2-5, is NAGVMQNPRHLVRRRGQEARLRCSPMKGHSHVYWYRQLPEEGLKFMVYLQKENIIDESGMPKERFSAEFPKEGPSILRIQQVVRGDSAAYFCASSLAEAGGQETQYFGPGTRLLVL.

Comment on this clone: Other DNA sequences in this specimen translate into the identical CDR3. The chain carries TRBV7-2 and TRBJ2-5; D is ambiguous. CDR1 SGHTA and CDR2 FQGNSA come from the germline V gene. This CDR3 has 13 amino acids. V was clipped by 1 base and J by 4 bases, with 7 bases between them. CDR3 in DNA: TGTGCCAGCAGCTTAGGGCCGGGAGAGACCCAGTACTTC. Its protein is CASSLGPGETQYF.

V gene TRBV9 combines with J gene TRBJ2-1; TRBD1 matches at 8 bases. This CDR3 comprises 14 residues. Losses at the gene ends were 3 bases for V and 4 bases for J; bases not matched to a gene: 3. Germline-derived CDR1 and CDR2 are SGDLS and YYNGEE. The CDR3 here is CASSGGTGYNEQFF. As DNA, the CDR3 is TGTGCCAGCAGCGGAGGGACAGGTTACAATGAGCAGTTCTTC.

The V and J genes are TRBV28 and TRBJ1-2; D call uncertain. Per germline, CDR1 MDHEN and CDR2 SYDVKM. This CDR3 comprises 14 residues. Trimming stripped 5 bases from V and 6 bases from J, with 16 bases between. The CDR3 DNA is TGTGCCAGCAGTGCAAGGGTTGTTTTCCATGGCTACACCTTC. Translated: CASSARVVFHGYTF.

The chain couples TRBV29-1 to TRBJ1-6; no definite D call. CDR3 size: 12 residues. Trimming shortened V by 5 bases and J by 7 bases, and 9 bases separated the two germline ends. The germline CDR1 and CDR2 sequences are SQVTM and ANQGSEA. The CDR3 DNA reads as TGCAGCGTTCAGGAGGGAAATTCACCCCTCCACTTT. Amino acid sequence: CSVQEGNSPLHF.

In DNA, the CDR3 is TGTGCCAGCAGCCGACAGGGTTCCGGAGATACGCAGTATTTT. Protein: CASSRQGSGDTQYF. This chain uses TRBV7-9 with TRBJ2-3, with 7 bases that match TRBD1. The junction had 7 bases not matched to a gene; V was cut back by 5 bases and J by 5 bases. CDR1 SEHNR and CDR2 FQNEAQ come from the germline V gene (reference sequence). The CDR3 runs to 14 residues.

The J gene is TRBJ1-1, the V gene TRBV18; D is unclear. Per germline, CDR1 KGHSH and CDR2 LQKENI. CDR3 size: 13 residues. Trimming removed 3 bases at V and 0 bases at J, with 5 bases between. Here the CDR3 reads CASSPDMNTEAFF. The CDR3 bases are TGTGCCAGCTCACCTGATATGAACACTGAAGCTTTCTTT.

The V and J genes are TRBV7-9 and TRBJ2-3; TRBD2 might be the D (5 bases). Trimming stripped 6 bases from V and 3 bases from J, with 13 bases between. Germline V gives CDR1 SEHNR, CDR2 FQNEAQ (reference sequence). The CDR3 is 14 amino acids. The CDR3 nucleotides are TGTGCCAGCAGTATGGCCCCGGGAACAGATACGCAGTATTTT. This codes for CASSMAPGTDTQYF.

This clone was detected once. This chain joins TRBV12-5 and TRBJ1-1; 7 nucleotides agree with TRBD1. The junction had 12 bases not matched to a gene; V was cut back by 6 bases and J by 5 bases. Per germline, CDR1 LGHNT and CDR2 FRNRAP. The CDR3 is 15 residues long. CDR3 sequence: CASGGSRDSGTEAFF. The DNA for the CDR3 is TGTGCTAGTGGGGGCAGCCGGGACAGCGGAACTGAAGCTTTCTTT.

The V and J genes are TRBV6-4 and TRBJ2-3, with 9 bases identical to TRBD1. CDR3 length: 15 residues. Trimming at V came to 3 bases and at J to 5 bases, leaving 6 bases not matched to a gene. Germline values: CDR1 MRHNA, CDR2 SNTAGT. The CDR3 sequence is CASSDSGTGRDTQYF. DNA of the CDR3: TGTGCCAGCAGTGATTCGGGGACAGGGAGAGATACGCAGTATTTT.

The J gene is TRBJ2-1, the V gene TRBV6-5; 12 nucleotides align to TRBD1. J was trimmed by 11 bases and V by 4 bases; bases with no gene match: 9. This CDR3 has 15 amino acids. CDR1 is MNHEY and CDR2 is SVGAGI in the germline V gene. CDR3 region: CASSSGTGGALKQFF. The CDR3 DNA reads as TGTGCCAGCAGTTCCGGGACAGGGGGCGCCTTAAAGCAGTTCTTC.

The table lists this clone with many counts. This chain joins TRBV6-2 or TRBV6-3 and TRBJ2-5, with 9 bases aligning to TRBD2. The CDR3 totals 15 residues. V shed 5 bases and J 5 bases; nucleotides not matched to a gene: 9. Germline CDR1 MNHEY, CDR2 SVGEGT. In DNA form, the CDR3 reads TGTGCCAGCAGTCGTACGAGCGGGGGGATGGAGACCCAGTACTTC. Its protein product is CASSRTSGGMETQYF.

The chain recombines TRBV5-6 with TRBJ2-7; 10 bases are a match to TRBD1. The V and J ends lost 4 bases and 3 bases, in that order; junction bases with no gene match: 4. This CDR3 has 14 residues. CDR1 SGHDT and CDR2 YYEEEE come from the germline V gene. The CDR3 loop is CASSRDRGLYEQYF. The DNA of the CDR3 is TGTGCCAGCAGCCGGGACAGGGGACTCTACGAGCAGTACTTC. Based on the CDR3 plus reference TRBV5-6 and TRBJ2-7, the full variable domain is DAGVTQSPTHLIKTRGQQVTLRCSPKSGHDTVSWYQQALGQGPQFIFQYYEEEERQRGNFPDRFSGHQFPNYSSELNVNALLLGDSALYLCASSRDRGLYEQYFGPGTRLTVT.

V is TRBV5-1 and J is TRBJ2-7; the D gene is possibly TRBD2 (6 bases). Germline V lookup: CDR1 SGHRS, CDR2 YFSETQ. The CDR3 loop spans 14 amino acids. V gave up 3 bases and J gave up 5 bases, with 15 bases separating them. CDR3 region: CASSSTRIRDEQYF. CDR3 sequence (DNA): TGCGCCAGCAGCTCGACTAGGATCCGGGACGAGCAGTACTTC.

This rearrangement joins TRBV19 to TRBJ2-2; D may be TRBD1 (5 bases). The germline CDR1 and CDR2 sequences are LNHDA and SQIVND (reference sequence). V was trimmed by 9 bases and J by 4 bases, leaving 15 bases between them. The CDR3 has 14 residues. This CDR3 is CASQQVLSTGELFF. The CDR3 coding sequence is TGTGCCAGCCAACAGGTCCTGAGCACCGGGGAGCTGTTTTTT. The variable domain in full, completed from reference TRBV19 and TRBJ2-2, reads DGGITQSPKYLFRKEGQNVTLSCEQNLNHDAMYWYRQDPGQGLRLIYYSQIVNDFQKGDIAEGYSVSREKKESFPLTVTSAQKNPTAFYLCASQQVLSTGELFFGEGSRLTVL.

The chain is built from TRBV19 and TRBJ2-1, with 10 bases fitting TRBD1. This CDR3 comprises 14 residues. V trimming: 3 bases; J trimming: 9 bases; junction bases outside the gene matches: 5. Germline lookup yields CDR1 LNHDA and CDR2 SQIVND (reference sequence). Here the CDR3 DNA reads TGTGCCAGTAGTATTTGGGGACAGGGGCGTGAGCAGTTCTTC. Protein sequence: CASSIWGQGREQFF. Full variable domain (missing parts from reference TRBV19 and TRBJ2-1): DGGITQSPKYLFRKEGQNVTLSCEQNLNHDAMYWYRQDPGQGLRLIYYSQIVNDFQKGDIAEGYSVSREKKESFPLTVTSAQKNPTAFYLCASSIWGQGREQFFGPGTRLTVL.

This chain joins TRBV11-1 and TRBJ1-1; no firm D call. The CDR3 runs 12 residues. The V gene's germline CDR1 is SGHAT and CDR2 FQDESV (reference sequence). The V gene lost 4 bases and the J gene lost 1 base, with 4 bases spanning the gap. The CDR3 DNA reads TGTGCCAGCAGCTCAACGAACACTGAAGCTTTCTTT. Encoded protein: CASSSTNTEAFF.

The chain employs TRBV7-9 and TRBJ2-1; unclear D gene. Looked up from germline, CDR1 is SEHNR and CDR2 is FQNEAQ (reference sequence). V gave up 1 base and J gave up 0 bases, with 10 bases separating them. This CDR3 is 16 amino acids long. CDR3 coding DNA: TGTGCCAGCAGCTTAGGGTCGTCGAGCTCCTACAATGAGCAGTTCTTC. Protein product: CASSLGSSSSYNEQFF.